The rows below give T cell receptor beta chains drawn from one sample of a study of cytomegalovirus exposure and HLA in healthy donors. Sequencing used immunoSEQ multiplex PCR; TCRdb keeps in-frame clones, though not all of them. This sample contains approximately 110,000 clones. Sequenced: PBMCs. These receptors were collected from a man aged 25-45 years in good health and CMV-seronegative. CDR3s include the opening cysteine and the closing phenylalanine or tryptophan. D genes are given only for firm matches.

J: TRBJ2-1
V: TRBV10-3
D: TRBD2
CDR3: CAISPRLTGGSYNEQFF
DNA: TGTGCCATCAGTCCCCGTTTGACGGGAGGCTCCTACAATGAGCAGTTCTTC

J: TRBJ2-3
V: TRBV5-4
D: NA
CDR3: CASSWTSTDTQYF
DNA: TGTGCCAGCAGCTGGACTAGCACAGATACGCAGTATTTT

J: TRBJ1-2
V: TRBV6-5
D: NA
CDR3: CASSYDQDGRYGYTF
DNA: TGTGCCAGCAGTTACGATCAGGATGGTCGATATGGCTACACCTTC

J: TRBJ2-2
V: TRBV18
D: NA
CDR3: CASSPQVRQPNTGELFF
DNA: TGTGCCAGCTCACCACAGGTCCGACAGCCGAACACCGGGGAGCTGTTTTTT

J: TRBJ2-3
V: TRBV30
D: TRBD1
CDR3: CAFGQGTDTQYF
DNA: TGTGCTTTCGGACAGGGCACAGATACGCAGTATTTT

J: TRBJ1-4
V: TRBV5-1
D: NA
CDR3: CASSLEDRINEKLFF
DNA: TGCGCCAGCAGCTTGGAGGACAGAATTAATGAAAAACTGTTTTTT

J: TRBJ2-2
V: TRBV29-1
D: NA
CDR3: CSVEGAGELFF
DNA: TGCAGCGTTGAGGGAGCCGGGGAGCTGTTTTTT

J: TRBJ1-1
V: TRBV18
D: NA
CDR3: CASSRDRGLNTEAFF
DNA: TGTGCCAGCTCACGGGACCGGGGGTTGAACACTGAAGCTTTCTTT

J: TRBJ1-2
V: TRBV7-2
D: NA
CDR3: CASSLGRTNYGYTF
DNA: TGTGCCAGCAGCTTAGGGAGGACTAACTATGGCTACACCTTC

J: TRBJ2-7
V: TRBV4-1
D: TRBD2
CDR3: CASSHSPSGTKSYEQYF
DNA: TGCGCCAGCAGCCACTCTCCTAGCGGGACCAAATCCTACGAGCAGTACTTC

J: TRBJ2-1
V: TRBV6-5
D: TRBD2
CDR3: CASSYGREHYNEQFF
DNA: TGTGCCAGCAGTTACGGGCGGGAGCACTACAATGAGCAGTTCTTC

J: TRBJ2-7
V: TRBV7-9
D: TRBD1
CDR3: CASSLGQGDAYEQYF
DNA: TGTGCCAGCAGCCTCGGGCAGGGGGACGCCTACGAGCAGTACTTC

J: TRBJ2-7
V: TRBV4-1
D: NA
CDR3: CASSQISGDGGEQYF
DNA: TGCGCCAGCAGCCAAATTAGCGGAGATGGCGGGGAGCAGTACTTC

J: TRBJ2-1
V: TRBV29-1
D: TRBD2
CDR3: CSAPTSGIANEQFF
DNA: TGCAGCGCGCCCACTAGCGGGATTGCCAATGAGCAGTTCTTC

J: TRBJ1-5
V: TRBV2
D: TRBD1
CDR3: CASSDRRDRNNQPQHF
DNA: TGTGCCAGCAGCGATCGCCGGGACAGAAATAATCAGCCCCAGCATTTT

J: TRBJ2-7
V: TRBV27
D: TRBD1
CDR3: CASSWDRGSYEQYF
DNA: TGTGCCAGCAGTTGGGACAGGGGCTCCTACGAGCAGTACTTC

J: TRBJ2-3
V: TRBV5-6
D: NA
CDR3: CASSWPPGGADTQYF
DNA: TGTGCCAGCAGCTGGCCCCCTGGAGGGGCAGATACGCAGTATTTT

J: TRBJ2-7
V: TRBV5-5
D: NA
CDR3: CASSLTGRVWYF
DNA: TGTGCCAGCAGCTTGACAGGGCGCGTATGGTACTTC